Each of the 23 T cell receptor beta chains below was sequenced from the same sample in a study of neoadjuvant nivolumab and ipilimumab in lung cancer. The assay was immunoSEQ multiplex PCR, and TCRdb's table has in-frame clones only and misses some. The sample lists tens of thousands of clones, 75% to 95% occurring once. The sample here was peripheral blood, taken after neoadjuvant nivolumab, alone or with ipilimumab, at or shortly before surgery. All receptors come from an adult with non-small cell lung cancer.

This clone was recorded only once. J is TRBJ1-3 and V is TRBV5-1; no definite D call. Per the germline V gene, CDR1 is SGHRS and CDR2 is YFSETQ. The CDR3 runs to 15 residues. Trimming removed 0 bases from V and 1 base from J, with 8 bases in between. The DNA of the CDR3 is TGCGCCAGCAGCTTGGGGCAGCTGTCTGGAAACACCATATATTTT. This translates into CASSLGQLSGNTIYF.

J is TRBJ1-1 and V is TRBV5-1; no definite D call. CDR3 length: 13 residues. Per the germline V gene, CDR1 is SGHRS and CDR2 is YFSETQ. V was clipped by 5 bases and J by 1 base, with 9 bases between them. The CDR3 spells CASRMGGNTEAFF. The CDR3 DNA reads TGCGCCAGCAGAATGGGTGGGAACACTGAAGCTTTCTTT.

This sequence joins TRBV10-3 and TRBJ2-7; D is unresolved. CDR1 is ENHRY, CDR2 SYGVKD, per germline. The CDR3 has 14 amino acids. V was clipped by 3 bases and J by 3 bases, with 12 bases between them. The DNA of the CDR3 is TGTGCCATCAGTGACGCTAGAAGAGGCTACGAGCAGTACTTC. Translated: CAISDARRGYEQYF.

The V call is TRBV29-1, the J call TRBJ2-7, with D unclear. Trimming left V 5 bases short and J 0 bases short, with 17 bases between. Per germline, CDR1 SQVTM and CDR2 ANQGSEA. The CDR3 is made up of 15 amino acids. CDR3 nucleotide sequence: TGCAGCGTTCGCCCTGTAGGGATGGACTCCTACGAGCAGTACTTC. It specifies CSVRPVGMDSYEQYF.

The chain links TRBV7-9 to TRBJ1-2; D gene unclear. The CDR3 runs 16 residues. Germline loops: CDR1 SEHNR, CDR2 FQNEAQ (reference sequence). The V end was cut by 5 bases, the J end by 4 bases, with 20 bases between. Here the CDR3 DNA reads TGTGCCAGCAGCGGGGTCCGGTCAGGAGGCTCCTATGGCTACACCTTC. It translates to CASSGVRSGGSYGYTF.

The CDR3 nucleotides read TGTGCCAGCAGTTACCGGGGAACTGGAAACACCATATATTTT. This translates into CASSYRGTGNTIYF. This sequence joins TRBV6-5 and TRBJ1-3; no reliable D call. Deletions cut 2 bases from V and 2 bases from J, with 7 bases between. Germline V gene data show CDR1 as MNHEY and CDR2 as SVGAGI. The CDR3 totals 14 residues.

The CDR3 here is CASSLYGQPSMNTEAFF. The CDR3 bases are TGTGCCAGCAGCCTTTACGGACAGCCGAGCATGAACACTGAAGCTTTCTTT. This chain joins TRBV7-9 and TRBJ1-1, with D possibly being TRBD1 (6 bases). Per germline, CDR1 SEHNR and CDR2 FQNEAQ (reference sequence). The CDR3 is 17 amino acids. With 5 bases removed from V and 0 bases from J, the gap between germline ends came to 19 bases.

The chain uses TRBV7-9 and TRBJ1-1; 7 bases match TRBD1. V gave up 4 bases and J gave up 1 base; unmatched junction bases: 3. The CDR3 is made up of 14 amino acids. The germline CDR1 and CDR2 sequences are SEHNR and FQNEAQ (reference sequence). The CDR3 reads CASSSDRTNTEAFF. In DNA, the CDR3 is TGTGCCAGCAGCTCGGACAGGACGAACACTGAAGCTTTCTTT. Full variable domain (missing parts from reference TRBV7-9 and TRBJ1-1): DTGVSQNPRHKITKRGQNVTFRCDPISEHNRLYWYRQTLGQGPEFLTYFQNEAQLEKSRLLSDRFSAERPKGSFSTLEIQRTEQGDSAMYLCASSSDRTNTEAFFGQGTRLTVV.

This chain links TRBV2 with TRBJ2-5; D possibly uses TRBD1 or TRBD2 (5 bases each). Germline V gene lookup returns CDR1 SNHLY and CDR2 FYNNEI. The CDR3 covers 13 residues. The V end was cut by 6 bases, the J end by 5 bases, with 13 bases between. CDR3 sequence reads: CASSSGTEETQYF. In nucleotides, the CDR3 is TGTGCCAGCAGCTCAGGGACGGAGGAGACCCAGTACTTC. Variable domain in full (rest from reference TRBV2 and TRBJ2-5): EPEVTQTPSHQVTQMGQEVILRCVPISNHLYFYWYRQILGQKVEFLVSFYNNEISEKSEIFDDQFSVERPDGSNFTLKIRSTKLEDSAMYFCASSSGTEETQYFGPGTRLLVL.

The CDR3 region is CASSPPGELFF. CDR3 coding DNA: TGTGCCAGTAGCCCGCCCGGGGAGCTGTTTTTT. The genes are TRBV19 and TRBJ2-2; D gene uncertain. Germline assignment: CDR1 LNHDA and CDR2 SQIVND (reference sequence). CDR3 length: 11 amino acids. The V gene lost 6 bases and the J gene lost 6 bases, with 5 bases spanning the gap.

This clone occurred once. The V call is TRBV10-2, the J call TRBJ2-5, with 13 bases aligning to TRBD2. Germline V gene data show CDR1 as WSHSY and CDR2 as SAAADI. Trimming removed 2 bases from V and 7 bases from J; junction bases left unmatched: 7. The CDR3 contains 16 residues. The CDR3 spells CASSEPGTSGEGTQYF. CDR3 bases: TGCGCCAGCAGTGAGCCCGGGACTAGCGGGGAGGGGACCCAGTACTTC.

V and J are TRBV10-3 and TRBJ2-3; maybe TRBD2 (7 bases). The CDR3 contains 11 residues. Germline V CDR1 and CDR2: ENHRY, SYGVKD. V lost 8 bases to trimming and J lost 8 bases, with 11 bases between them. The chain's CDR3 is CAIGGAGTQYF. CDR3 DNA: TGTGCCATCGGGGGGGCAGGTACGCAGTATTTT.

This rearrangement joins TRBV29-1 to TRBJ1-1; D remains ambiguous. The V and J ends lost 6 bases and 6 bases respectively, with 17 bases between them. Germline V lookup: CDR1 SQVTM, CDR2 ANQGSEA. The CDR3 consists of 13 residues. CDR3 loop: CSVRIPPLPEAFF. In nucleotides, the CDR3 is TGCAGCGTCCGGATCCCCCCTTTGCCTGAAGCTTTCTTT.

The rearrangement links TRBV4-1 to TRBJ2-7; 12 nucleotides agree with TRBD2. With 1 base clipped from V and 0 bases from J, the junction kept 7 bases outside the gene matches. Germline CDR1 MGHRA, CDR2 YSYEKL. CDR3 size: 18 residues. The DNA of the CDR3 is TGCGCCAGCAGCCAAGTGACTAGCGGGGGCCTGAGCTCCTACGAGCAGTACTTC. Translated, it gives CASSQVTSGGLSSYEQYF.

The chain combines TRBV5-6 with TRBJ1-5; TRBD1 matches 8 bases. V dropped 5 bases and J dropped 2; count of bases not matched to a gene: 9. Germline CDR1 SGHDT, CDR2 YYEEEE. The CDR3 sequence is 16 residues long. CDR3 nucleotide sequence: TGTGCCAGCAGTCTCTGGACAGGGTATGGCAATCAGCCCCAGCATTTT. Residues: CASSLWTGYGNQPQHF.

This chain joins TRBV19 and TRBJ1-2; D remains unclear. The CDR3 is made up of 14 amino acids. Germline V gene data show CDR1 as LNHDA and CDR2 as SQIVND (reference sequence). V shed 3 bases and J shed 2 bases, with 10 bases lying between them. This chain's CDR3 is CASSIGRNNYGYTF. CDR3 in DNA: TGTGCCAGTAGTATTGGCAGGAACAACTATGGCTACACCTTC.

The rearrangement uses TRBV2 and TRBJ2-7, with TRBD1 identical over 10 bases. The CDR3 runs to 14 residues. The V segment lost 5 bases and the J segment 4 bases; nucleotides outside the gene matches: 5. In germline, CDR1 is SNHLY, CDR2 FYNNEI. The CDR3 reads CASSRGGQGYEQYF. As DNA, the CDR3 is TGTGCCAGCAGTCGAGGGGGACAGGGGTACGAGCAGTACTTC.

The chain carries TRBV10-3 and TRBJ2-7; 7 nucleotides align to TRBD2. The germline V gene has CDR1 ENHRY and CDR2 SYGVKD. The CDR3 consists of 14 residues. Losses at the gene ends were 9 bases for V and 2 bases for J; bases not matched to a gene: 10. CDR3 DNA: TGTGCCATGATGCGGGGGTTAGGGGCCTACGAGCAGTACTTC. Residues: CAMMRGLGAYEQYF.

The chain combines TRBV14 with TRBJ1-3; the D is unclear. Germline V lookup: CDR1 SGHDN, CDR2 FVKESK. Trimming cost V 1 base and J 1 base, with 11 bases left between them. The CDR3 is 16 amino acids. The DNA for the CDR3 is TGTGCCAGCAGCCAAGTAGCAGAGGCGTCTGGAAACACCATATATTTT. It is translated as CASSQVAEASGNTIYF. The full variable domain, its missing parts supplied by reference TRBV14 and TRBJ1-3, is EAGVTQFPSHSVIEKGQTVTLRCDPISGHDNLYWYRRVMGKEIKFLLHFVKESKQDESGMPNNRFLAERTGGTYSTLKVQPAELEDSGVYFCASSQVAEASGNTIYFGEGSWLTVV.

CDR3 DNA sequence: TGCGCCAGCAGTGAGTCCTTACGGACACCCCTAGCCAAAAACATTCAGTACTTC. Amino acids: CASSESLRTPLAKNIQYF. The J gene is TRBJ2-4, the V gene TRBV10-2, with D tentatively TRBD1 (5 bases). Germline V gene data show CDR1 as WSHSY and CDR2 as SAAADI. V lost 0 bases and J lost 0, with 15 bases in between. The CDR3 is made up of 18 amino acids.

The V gene is TRBV11-2, the J gene TRBJ2-7, with no clear D. The ends were cut back, 0 bases at V and 7 bases at J, with 10 bases in the middle. Germline V gene sequence: CDR1 SGHAT, CDR2 FQNNGV. The CDR3 extends over 13 amino acids. The CDR3 region is CASSLDLTLEQYF. The CDR3 bases are TGTGCCAGCAGCTTAGATCTTACCCTGGAGCAGTACTTC.

This sequence joins TRBV6-5 and TRBJ2-7; TRBD2 matches 7 bases. Unmatched junction bases numbered 4, after V lost 6 bases and J lost 2 bases. This CDR3 has 13 residues. Germline CDR1 and CDR2: MNHEY and SVGAGI. The CDR3 loop reads CASSQSGTYEQYF. The CDR3 DNA sequence: TGTGCCAGCAGCCAAAGCGGGACCTACGAGCAGTACTTC.

The V gene is TRBV7-3, the J gene TRBJ1-1, with D unclear. From germline, CDR1 is SGHTA and CDR2 FQGTGA. Trimming took 5 bases from V and 5 from J, leaving 12 bases between them. The CDR3 extends over 13 amino acids. CDR3 region: CASSKGAGTEAFF. The CDR3 DNA reads TGTGCCAGCAGCAAGGGCGCGGGAACTGAAGCTTTCTTT.